This T cell receptor (beta chain) is from a study of blood T cells in healthy people across ages. Alongside a J-beta primer mix, a sample-barcoded 5' primer served in a second PCR lasting roughly 6 to 11 cycles. TCRdb passed the 5' RACE reads through MiXCR, listing each CDR3 protein once. The top ten clones hold about 20% of a sample with fewer than 900,000 distinct CDR3 sequences, 35% to 45% of them seen once. Source material: blood. The receptor's source is a woman in her fifties or sixties in good health.

The CDR3 bases are TGTGCCAGCGGCGCCTCACTAGCGGGAGTTCAAGATACGCAGTATTTT. Amino acids: CASGASLAGVQDTQYF. The J gene is TRBJ2-3, the V gene TRBV2; 11 bases line up with TRBD2. The junction had 12 bases not matched to a gene; V was cut back by 8 bases and J by 5 bases. Germline V gene sequence: CDR1 SNHLY, CDR2 FYNNEI. The CDR3 length is 16 residues.